This TCR beta chain was retrieved from a study of graft-versus-host responses after intestinal transplantation. Worth noting for this clone: Its antigen is as yet unknown.

Germline lookup yields CDR1 SGHNT and CDR2 YYREEE (reference sequence). The junction had 12 bases not matched to a gene; V was cut back by 5 bases and J by 10 bases. There are 16 residues in the CDR3. Generated by immunoSEQ multiplex PCR, the TCRdb table keeps only in-frame clones and is missing some. This table holds approximately 120,000 clones, around nine tenths found once. The sequence derives from a human donor who received an intestinal transplant. The chain links TRBV5-4 to TRBJ1-6, with 10 positions matching TRBD1. This specimen consisted of unstimulated CD4+ T cells sorted from spleen or lymph node cells, obtained before intestinal transplant. The CDR3 sequence: CASSPDRGITRSPLHF. In DNA form, the CDR3 reads TGTGCCAGCAGTCCGGACAGGGGGATCACCCGATCACCCCTCCACTTT.